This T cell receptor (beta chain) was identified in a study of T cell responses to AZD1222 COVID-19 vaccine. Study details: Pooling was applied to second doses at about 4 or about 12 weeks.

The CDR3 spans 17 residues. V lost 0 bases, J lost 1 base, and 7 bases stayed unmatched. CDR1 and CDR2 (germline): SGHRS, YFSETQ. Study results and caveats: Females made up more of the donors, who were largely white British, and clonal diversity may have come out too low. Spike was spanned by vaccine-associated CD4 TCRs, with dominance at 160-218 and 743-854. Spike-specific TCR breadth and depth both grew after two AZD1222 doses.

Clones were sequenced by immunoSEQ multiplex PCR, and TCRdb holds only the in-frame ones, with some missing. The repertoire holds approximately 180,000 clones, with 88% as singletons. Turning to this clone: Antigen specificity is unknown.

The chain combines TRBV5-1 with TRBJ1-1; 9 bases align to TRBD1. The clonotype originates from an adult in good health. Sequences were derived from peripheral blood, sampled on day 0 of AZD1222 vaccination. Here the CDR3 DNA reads TGCGCCAGCAGCTTGGAACCACAGGGGGCGGCGAACACTGAAGCTTTCTTT. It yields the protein CASSLEPQGAANTEAFF.